The sequence of this T cell receptor (beta chain) was determined in a study of regulatory T cells in long-lasting Graves disease. Arm-PCR of CDR3 regions and iRepertoire HTBI primers were used to build TCR beta libraries. TCRdb redid the calling of the multiplex PCR reads with MiXCR, one entry per CDR3 protein. The data show 500,000 or so distinct CDR3 sequences, roughly 15% seen once. Documented time point: newly diagnosed GD, antithyroid drugs for less than 3 months. Scientists built the TCR library using RNA that was extracted from PBMCs. There are many counts of this clonotype. V gave up 7 bases and J gave up 5 bases; unmatched junction bases: 9. The CDR3 extends over 13 amino acids. Germline V CDR1 and CDR2: SQVTM, ANQGSEA. This same sample was also taken into another study, of T cells in Graves' hyperthyroidism and ophthalmopathy.

This clonotype was obtained from a woman in her forties or fifties with Graves disease. Sequenced here: peripheral blood mononuclear cells (PBMCs), sampled at new diagnosis, from a patient treated with antithyroid drugs. The chain is built from TRBV29-1 and TRBJ2-7, with 9 positions matching TRBD1. Written as DNA, the CDR3 is TGCAGCGGGACCGGGACAGGGTCGGACGAGCAGTACTTC. Its translation: CSGTGTGSDEQYF.